This T cell receptor (beta chain) was sequenced for a study of T cell responses to AZD1222 COVID-19 vaccine. TCRdb's table, derived via immunoSEQ multiplex PCR, lists solely in-frame clones and lacks some. In the table there are about 120,000 clones, about nine tenths of which are singletons. V lost 6 bases and J lost 1, with 15 bases in between. Germline V CDR1 and CDR2: SQVTM, ANQGSEA. CDR3 length equals 14 residues. The clonotype was recovered from an adult in good health. The specimen was peripheral blood, collected on day 0 of AZD1222 vaccination. This chain uses TRBV29-1 with TRBJ1-1; D might be TRBD1 (6 bases). CDR3 loop: CSVDRDTGNTEAFF. DNA for the CDR3: TGCAGCGTGGATCGGGACACGGGGAACACTGAAGCTTTCTTT.